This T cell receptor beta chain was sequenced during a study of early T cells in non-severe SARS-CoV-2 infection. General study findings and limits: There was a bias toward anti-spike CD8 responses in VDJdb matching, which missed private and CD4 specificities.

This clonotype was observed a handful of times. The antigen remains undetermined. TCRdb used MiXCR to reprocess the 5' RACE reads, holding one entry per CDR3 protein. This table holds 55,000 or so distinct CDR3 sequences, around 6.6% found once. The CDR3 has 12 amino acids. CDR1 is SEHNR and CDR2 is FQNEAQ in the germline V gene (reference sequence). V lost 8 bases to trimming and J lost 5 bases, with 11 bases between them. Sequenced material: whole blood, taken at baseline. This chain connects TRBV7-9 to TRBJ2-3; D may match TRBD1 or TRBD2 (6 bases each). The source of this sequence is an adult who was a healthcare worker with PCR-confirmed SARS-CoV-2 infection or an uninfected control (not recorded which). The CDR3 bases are TGTGCCAGCCTCAAGGGGGGAGATACGCAGTATTTT. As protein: CASLKGGDTQYF.